This TCR beta chain comes out of a study of T cell clones after liver transplantation. At the level of the study: Blood was drawn pre-transplant, before withdrawal, and after full or failed withdrawal.

The V end was cut by 9 bases, the J end by 6 bases, with 21 bases between. Germline values: CDR1 SGHTA, CDR2 FQGTGA. This CDR3 spans 14 amino acids. Study conclusions and caveats: In 5 of 8 subjects, circulating graft-donor-reactive CD4 TCRbeta sequences fell significantly after transplant.

Data came from immunoSEQ multiplex PCR; TCRdb stores just in-frame clones and leaves some out. In the table there are roughly 100,000 clones, around 84% of which are singletons. About this clone itself: Its antigen is not identified.

The starting material was CD4+ T cells from blood, obtained 45 to 50 months after liver transplant. The genes are TRBV7-3 and TRBJ2-7; possible D gene TRBD1, 6 bases. The sequence came from a human patient who received a liver transplant. Some of the T cells might come from the graft donor. CDR3 loop: CASTQGPSSGEQYF. The CDR3 nucleotides read TGTGCCAGTACACAGGGCCCTTCCTCGGGCGAGCAGTACTTC.